This T cell receptor beta chain emerged from a study of early stage breast cancer tumors. Study-wide background: Average read coverage per sample was 7.5 to 10-fold.

The CDR3 extends over 18 amino acids. Germline V gene lookup returns CDR1 ENHRY and CDR2 SYGVKD. V was pared by 0 bases and J by 0 bases, with 7 bases of the junction left unmatched. Data came from immunoSEQ multiplex PCR; TCRdb stores just in-frame clones and leaves some out. The sample records about 41,000 clones, around 72% being singletons. Material: blood. This chain links TRBV10-3 with TRBJ2-1, with 8 positions matching TRBD2. This receptor was taken from a person aged 45 to 59 with breast cancer. The CDR3 sequence is CAISESEGLGSSYNEQFF. In DNA form, the CDR3 reads TGTGCCATCAGTGAGTCGGAGGGACTAGGAAGCTCCTACAATGAGCAGTTCTTC.